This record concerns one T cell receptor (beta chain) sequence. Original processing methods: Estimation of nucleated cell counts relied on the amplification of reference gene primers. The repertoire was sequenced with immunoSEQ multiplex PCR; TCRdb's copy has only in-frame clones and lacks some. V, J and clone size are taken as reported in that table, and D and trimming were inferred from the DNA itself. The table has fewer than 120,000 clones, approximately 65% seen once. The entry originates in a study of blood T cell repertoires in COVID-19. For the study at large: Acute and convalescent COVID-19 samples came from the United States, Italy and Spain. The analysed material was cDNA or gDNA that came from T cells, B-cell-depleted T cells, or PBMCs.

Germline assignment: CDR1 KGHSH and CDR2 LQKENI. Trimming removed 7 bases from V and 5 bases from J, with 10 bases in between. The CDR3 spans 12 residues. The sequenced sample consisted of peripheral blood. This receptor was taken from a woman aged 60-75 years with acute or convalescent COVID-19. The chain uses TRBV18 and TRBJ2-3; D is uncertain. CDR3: CASLARGDTQYF. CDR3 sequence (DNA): TGTGCCAGCTTAGCAAGAGGAGATACGCAGTATTTT.